Each of the 15 T cell receptor beta chains below was sequenced from the same sample in a study of beta chain features in type 1 diabetes. The isolated RNA, all of it, was reverse transcribed, so expressed TCRB transcripts were what got sequenced. The data were produced by immunoSEQ multiplex PCR, yet TCRdb's version contains in-frame clones alone and is incomplete. The repertoire includes over 500,000 clones, around 16% of them detected once, and roughly 0.098% sits in the top ten. The sequencing sample was made of naive CD4+ T cells from blood. These receptors were obtained from a man younger than 35 in good health.

This clone was observed a few times. This sequence joins TRBV29-1 and TRBJ1-4; tentative D call: TRBD1 (6 bases). Per germline, CDR1 SQVTM and CDR2 ANQGSEA. V was clipped by 5 bases and J by 4 bases, with 14 bases between them. This CDR3 comprises 14 residues. In DNA form, the CDR3 reads TGCAGCGTTACAACAGGGTCTGGTAATGAAAAACTGTTTTTT. Protein sequence: CSVTTGSGNEKLFF.

The chain employs TRBV6-5 and TRBJ2-7; 7 bases are shared with TRBD1. The V segment lost 6 bases and the J segment 6 bases; nucleotides outside the gene matches: 11. The CDR3 totals 14 residues. Germline values: CDR1 MNHEY, CDR2 SVGAGI. CDR3 region: CASRLMTGPGEQYF. DNA of the CDR3: TGTGCCAGCAGGCTTATGACAGGGCCCGGCGAGCAGTACTTC.

The rearrangement joins TRBV14 to TRBJ2-3; tentatively, D is TRBD1 (6 bases). Germline V gene sequence: CDR1 SGHDN, CDR2 FVKESK. This CDR3 is built from 15 residues. The V gene lost 4 bases and the J gene lost 0 bases, with 11 bases spanning the gap. The CDR3 sequence is CASSPGTSSTDTQYF. The CDR3 DNA reads TGTGCCAGCAGCCCAGGGACATCAAGCACAGATACGCAGTATTTT.

This clone was detected a few times. CDR3 DNA: TGTGCCAGCAGCCATACAGGGCTCACGTATGGCTACACCTTC. This codes for CASSHTGLTYGYTF. V is TRBV4-2 and J is TRBJ1-2; possibly TRBD1 for D (6 bases). Germline CDR1 and CDR2: LGHNA and YNFKEQ. Deletions cut 3 bases from V and 5 bases from J, with 13 bases between. This CDR3 has 14 amino acids.

This clone has more than one count but fewer than ten. Other DNA sequences in this specimen translate into the identical CDR3. V is TRBV6-5 and J is TRBJ2-7; the D gene is possibly TRBD1 (6 bases). Germline CDR1 reads MNHEY; CDR2 reads SVGAGI. The germline V and J ends were trimmed by 5 bases and 0 bases, with 8 bases remaining between them. The CDR3 spans 13 residues. The CDR3 here is CASSRTVSYEQYF. In DNA, the CDR3 is TGTGCCAGCAGTCGGACAGTCTCCTACGAGCAGTACTTC.

The chain uses TRBV5-1 and TRBJ1-4; D is ambiguous. Per germline, CDR1 SGHRS and CDR2 YFSETQ. This CDR3 comprises 15 residues. Trimming pared 0 bases from V and 1 base from J, leaving 7 bases between. CDR3 bases: TGCGCCAGCAGCTTGGGTGCAAGAACTAATGAAAAACTGTTTTTT. It yields the protein CASSLGARTNEKLFF.

This clone has more than one count but fewer than ten. The chain has TRBV27 and TRBJ2-1, with D unclear. The CDR3 loop spans 13 amino acids. Per the germline V gene, CDR1 is MNHEY and CDR2 is SMNVEV (reference sequence). Trimming pared 8 bases from V and 4 bases from J, leaving 12 bases between. The CDR3 reads CASRLFGYNEQFF. The CDR3 nucleotides are TGTGCCAGCCGCCTGTTTGGGTACAATGAGCAGTTCTTC.

V gene TRBV9 combines with J gene TRBJ1-3; D gene unclear. The CDR3 sequence is 15 residues long. V was pared by 3 bases and J by 0 bases, with 10 bases between. Germline V gives CDR1 SGDLS, CDR2 YYNGEE. CDR3 DNA sequence: TGTGCCAGCAGCGAGTACACTAGCTCTGGAAACACCATATATTTT. It encodes CASSEYTSSGNTIYF.

This chain uses TRBV7-9 with TRBJ1-1; tentatively, D is TRBD1 (5 bases). This CDR3 contains 14 residues. Germline CDR1 SEHNR, CDR2 FQNEAQ (reference sequence). Trimming shortened V by 1 base and J by 7 bases, and 13 bases separated the two germline ends. The CDR3 nucleotides are TGTGCCAGCAGCTTAGATGGGGGATTACTTGAAGCTTTCTTT. Amino acids: CASSLDGGLLEAFF.

The chain joins TRBV5-1 to TRBJ1-3; D is uncertain. Trimming stripped 0 bases from V and 5 bases from J, with 9 bases between. CDR1 is SGHRS and CDR2 is YFSETQ in the germline V gene. CDR3 size: 14 residues. This chain's CDR3 is CASSLEVGRNTIYF. CDR3 DNA sequence: TGCGCCAGCAGCTTGGAGGTCGGACGAAACACCATATATTTT. Together with reference TRBV5-1 and TRBJ1-3, the CDR3 gives the full variable domain: KAGVTQTPRYLIKTRGQQVTLSCSPISGHRSVSWYQQTPGQGLQFLFEYFSETQRNKGNFPGRFSGRQFSNSRSEMNVSTLELGDSALYLCASSLEVGRNTIYFGEGSWLTVV.

V usage is TRBV18 and J usage is TRBJ2-1, with a tentative D call TRBD1 (5 bases). Germline V gives CDR1 KGHSH, CDR2 LQKENI. V was shortened by 4 bases and J by 2 bases, with 15 bases between the two germline ends. CDR3 length equals 16 residues. The CDR3 region is CASSREQGIPYNEQFF. The CDR3 bases are TGTGCCAGCTCACGAGAGCAGGGAATACCCTACAATGAGCAGTTCTTC.

This clone was counted a few times. V gene TRBV6-6 combines with J gene TRBJ1-1; possible D gene TRBD1, 6 bases. Germline V gives CDR1 MNHNY, CDR2 SVGAGI (reference sequence). The CDR3 has 13 residues. V was clipped by 5 bases and J by 1 base, with 8 bases between them. The chain's CDR3 is CASSTDRNTEAFF. CDR3 nucleotide sequence: TGTGCCAGCAGTACGGACAGGAACACTGAAGCTTTCTTT.

J is TRBJ2-2 and V is TRBV10-3; possibly TRBD1 for D (5 bases). Deletions cut 5 bases from V and 2 bases from J, with 12 bases between. Germline CDR1 and CDR2: ENHRY and SYGVKD. This CDR3 spans 15 amino acids. In nucleotides, the CDR3 is TGTGCCATCAGTATAATCACAGGAAACACCGGGGAGCTGTTTTTT. It encodes CAISIITGNTGELFF.

The rearrangement links TRBV5-4 to TRBJ2-1; D not resolved. The ends were cut back, 0 bases at V and 9 bases at J, with 10 bases in the middle. Germline CDR1 and CDR2: SGHNT and YYREEE (reference sequence). This CDR3 region has 13 residues. The CDR3 DNA reads as TGTGCCAGCAGCTTGGAGCAGGTCGGTGAGCAGTTCTTC. Its protein is CASSLEQVGEQFF. The full variable domain, its missing parts supplied by reference TRBV5-4 and TRBJ2-1, is ETGVTQSPTHLIKTRGQQVTLRCSSQSGHNTVSWYQQALGQGPQFIFQYYREEENGRGNFPPRFSGLQFPNYSSELNVNALELDDSALYLCASSLEQVGEQFFGPGTRLTVL.

The chain couples TRBV11-3 to TRBJ2-1, with 7 bases fitting TRBD2. Per the germline V gene, CDR1 is SGHNT and CDR2 is YENEEA. The length of the CDR3 is 15 residues. The ends lost 5 bases at V and 2 bases at J; junction bases unmatched: 6. CDR3 region: CASSPREAPYNEQFF. The CDR3 DNA reads as TGTGCCAGCAGCCCTCGGGAGGCCCCCTACAATGAGCAGTTCTTC. The full variable domain, completed using reference TRBV11-3 and TRBJ2-1, is EAGVVQSPRYKIIEKKQPVAFWCNPISGHNTLYWYLQNLGQGPELLIRYENEEAVDDSQLPKDRFSAERLKGVDSTLKIQPAELGDSAVYLCASSPREAPYNEQFFGPGTRLTVL.